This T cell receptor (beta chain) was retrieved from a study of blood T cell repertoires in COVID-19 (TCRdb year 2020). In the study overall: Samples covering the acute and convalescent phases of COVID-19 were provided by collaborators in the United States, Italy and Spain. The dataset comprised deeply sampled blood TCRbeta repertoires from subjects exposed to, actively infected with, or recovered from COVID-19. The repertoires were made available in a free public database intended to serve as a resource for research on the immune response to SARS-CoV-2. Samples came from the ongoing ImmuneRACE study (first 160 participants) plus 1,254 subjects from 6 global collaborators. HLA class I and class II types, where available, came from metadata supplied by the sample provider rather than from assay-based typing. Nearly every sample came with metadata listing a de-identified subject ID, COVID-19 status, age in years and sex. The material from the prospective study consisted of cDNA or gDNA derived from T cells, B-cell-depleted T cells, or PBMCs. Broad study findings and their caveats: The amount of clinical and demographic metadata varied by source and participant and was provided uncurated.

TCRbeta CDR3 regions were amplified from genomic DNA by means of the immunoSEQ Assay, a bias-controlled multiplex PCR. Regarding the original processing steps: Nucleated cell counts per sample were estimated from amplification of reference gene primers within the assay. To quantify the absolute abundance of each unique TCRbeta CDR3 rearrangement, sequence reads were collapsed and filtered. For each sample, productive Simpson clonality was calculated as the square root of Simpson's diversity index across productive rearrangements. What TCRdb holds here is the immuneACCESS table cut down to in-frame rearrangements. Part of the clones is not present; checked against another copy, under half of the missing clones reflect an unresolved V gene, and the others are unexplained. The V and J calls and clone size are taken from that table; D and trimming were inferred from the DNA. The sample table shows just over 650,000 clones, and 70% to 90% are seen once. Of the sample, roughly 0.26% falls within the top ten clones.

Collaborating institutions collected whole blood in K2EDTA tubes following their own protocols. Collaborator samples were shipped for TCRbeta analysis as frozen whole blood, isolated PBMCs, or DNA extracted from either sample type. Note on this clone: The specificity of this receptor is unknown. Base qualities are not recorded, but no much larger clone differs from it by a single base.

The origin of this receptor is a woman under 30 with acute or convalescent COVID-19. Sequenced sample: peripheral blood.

The DNA is as follows: TGTGCCATCAGTGAGACCCCAAAAGGGGCGGTAGGAAACACCATATATTTT. This codes for CAISETPKGAVGNTIYF. The receptor chain draws on TRBV10-3 and TRBJ1-3; the D gene is perhaps TRBD1, from 5 matching bases. Counted from cysteine to phenylalanine, this CDR3 has 17 amino acids. Just CDR3 DNA is preserved here, 51 bases in frame from base 1. Based on the germline V gene, the CDR1 and CDR2 sequences are ENHRY and SYGVKD. V loses 2 bases, J loses 4 bases, and the germline ends lie 18 bases apart.